This is a list of T cell receptor beta chains from one sample in a study of T cells after yellow fever vaccination. TCRdb fed the 5' RACE reads into MiXCR, producing one record per CDR3 protein. Here the sample spans just over 300,000 distinct CDR3 sequences, around 4% being singletons. Sequencing was performed on PBMCs, taken on the day of the yellow fever booster vaccination. The origin of the receptors is a man between 18 and 29 years old who received the YFV17D yellow fever vaccine. Each CDR3 is given with its conserved first and last residue. Each record gives: J gene, V gene, D gene, clone size, CDR3 DNA, CDR3 protein. A D gene is named only where the DNA matches it firmly. Rows give clone size only sometimes, using once, few, many, or a class for an expanded clone.

j_gene: TRBJ2-7; v_gene: TRBV6-1; d_gene: .; abundance: few; CDR3nt: TGTGCCAGCAGTGAAGCCCCGACAGGAAAGACCTACGAGCAGTACTTC; CDR3aa: CASSEAPTGKTYEQYF
j_gene: TRBJ2-5; v_gene: TRBV20-1; d_gene: .; abundance: many; CDR3nt: TGCAGTGCTAGTTACGGGGTAGAGACCCAGTACTTC; CDR3aa: CSASYGVETQYF
j_gene: TRBJ2-3; v_gene: TRBV7-2; d_gene: .; abundance: few; CDR3nt: TGTGCCAGCAGCCCACTGACGAGGTTCTCTGCCACAGATACGCAGTATTTT; CDR3aa: CASSPLTRFSATDTQYF
j_gene: TRBJ2-5; v_gene: TRBV5-4; d_gene: .; abundance: .; CDR3nt: TGTGCCAGCAGCCCTCCGGGGCCCAGCCAAGAGACCCAGTACTTC; CDR3aa: CASSPPGPSQETQYF
j_gene: TRBJ2-5; v_gene: TRBV5-1; d_gene: TRBD2; abundance: many; CDR3nt: TGCGCCAGCAGCTTGGGCGGACTAGCGGGGGATCAAGAGACCCAGTACTTC; CDR3aa: CASSLGGLAGDQETQYF
j_gene: TRBJ2-3; v_gene: TRBV6-1; d_gene: .; abundance: many; CDR3nt: TGTGCCACAAGAGGGTTTGTAACAGATACGCAGTATTTT; CDR3aa: CATRGFVTDTQYF
j_gene: TRBJ1-2; v_gene: TRBV5-1; d_gene: .; abundance: .; CDR3nt: TGCGCCAGCAGGACAGGCCCTACTAACTATGGCTACACCTTC; CDR3aa: CASRTGPTNYGYTF
j_gene: TRBJ2-1; v_gene: TRBV5-1; d_gene: TRBD2; abundance: .; CDR3nt: TGCGCCAGCCGCGGACAGGGAACCATCCTAAGCGGGGGGGCAGGGTCCTACAATGAGCAGTTCTTC; CDR3aa: CASRGQGTILSGGAGSYNEQFF
j_gene: TRBJ2-4; v_gene: TRBV7-6; d_gene: TRBD1; abundance: .; CDR3nt: TGTGCCAGCAGCCCTGGACAGGGAAACATTCAGTACTTC; CDR3aa: CASSPGQGNIQYF
j_gene: TRBJ1-1; v_gene: TRBV29-1; d_gene: .; abundance: many; CDR3nt: TGCAGCGCGATGGCGGGGTGGGCCATGAACACTGAAGCTTTCTTT; CDR3aa: CSAMAGWAMNTEAFF
j_gene: TRBJ1-3; v_gene: TRBV28; d_gene: TRBD1; abundance: few; CDR3nt: TGTGCCAGCAGCCCTTTCAAGGGACAGAGCTCTGGAAACACCATATATTTT; CDR3aa: CASSPFKGQSSGNTIYF
j_gene: TRBJ2-1; v_gene: TRBV4-3; d_gene: .; abundance: few; CDR3nt: TGCGCCAGCAGCCAAGATTTAGGGGGGGTGACTGGAAATGAGCAGTTCTTC; CDR3aa: CASSQDLGGVTGNEQFF
j_gene: TRBJ2-7; v_gene: TRBV5-6; d_gene: .; abundance: few; CDR3nt: TGTGCCAGCAGCTCCACCCCACGGACCTCCCTCGACGAGCAGTACTTC; CDR3aa: CASSSTPRTSLDEQYF
j_gene: TRBJ2-5; v_gene: TRBV12-3/TRBV12-4; d_gene: .; abundance: few; CDR3nt: TGTGCCAGCACCCGACTGCGACTTGGTTGGGAGACCCAGTACTTC; CDR3aa: CASTRLRLGWETQYF
j_gene: TRBJ1-2; v_gene: TRBV6-2/TRBV6-3; d_gene: .; abundance: many; CDR3nt: TGTGCCAGCAGTGCGAGGGAAGGAGGCTACACCTTC; CDR3aa: CASSAREGGYTF
j_gene: TRBJ2-7; v_gene: TRBV15; d_gene: .; abundance: .; CDR3nt: TGTGCCACCAGCCCTTCCAGGGCTAGTCCCCACGAGCAGTACTTC; CDR3aa: CATSPSRASPHEQYF
j_gene: TRBJ1-1; v_gene: TRBV5-4; d_gene: TRBD1; abundance: few; CDR3nt: TGTGCCAGCAGCGCCGCAGGGGGGTCGGATATAGGGAACACTGAAGCTTTCTTT; CDR3aa: CASSAAGGSDIGNTEAFF
j_gene: TRBJ2-5; v_gene: TRBV29-1; d_gene: .; abundance: many; CDR3nt: TGCAGCGTTGCCGTGGGAGAGACCCAGTACTTC; CDR3aa: CSVAVGETQYF
j_gene: TRBJ2-3; v_gene: TRBV24-1; d_gene: .; abundance: many; CDR3nt: TGTGCCACCAGTGACCCTGACCGCCCAGATACGCAGTATTTT; CDR3aa: CATSDPDRPDTQYF
j_gene: TRBJ2-1; v_gene: TRBV6-5; d_gene: TRBD1; abundance: few; CDR3nt: TGTGCCAGCAGTTACTGGCTACAGGGGGTCTTAGGTGAGCAGTTCTTC; CDR3aa: CASSYWLQGVLGEQFF
j_gene: TRBJ1-4; v_gene: TRBV28; d_gene: .; abundance: many; CDR3nt: TGTGCCAGCAGTTTAGGGCCGATAGCAACTAATGAAAAACTGTTTTTT; CDR3aa: CASSLGPIATNEKLFF
j_gene: TRBJ1-1; v_gene: TRBV7-9; d_gene: .; abundance: .; CDR3nt: TGTGCCAGCAGCCTCCACGGGGAGAACACTGAAGCTTTCTTT; CDR3aa: CASSLHGENTEAFF
j_gene: TRBJ2-7; v_gene: TRBV7-2; d_gene: TRBD1; abundance: .; CDR3nt: TGTGCCAGCAGCTCTACCGGGACAGGGTATAGGAAGTTCTACGAGCAGTACTTC; CDR3aa: CASSSTGTGYRKFYEQYF
j_gene: TRBJ2-5; v_gene: TRBV7-9; d_gene: .; abundance: many; CDR3nt: TGTGCCAGCAGCTTATCTCAGGGGAGAGAGACCCAGTACTTC; CDR3aa: CASSLSQGRETQYF
j_gene: TRBJ2-1; v_gene: TRBV28; d_gene: .; abundance: few; CDR3nt: TGTGCCAGCAGTTCCCCCCAAGCGGGTGGGGGAGACGAGCAGTTCTTC; CDR3aa: CASSSPQAGGGDEQFF
j_gene: TRBJ2-5; v_gene: TRBV5-1; d_gene: TRBD2; abundance: many; CDR3nt: TGCGCCAGCAGCCCAGCGGGGGGTTACCAAGAGACCCAGTACTTC; CDR3aa: CASSPAGGYQETQYF